This T cell receptor beta chain was retrieved from a study of monozygotic twins with inflammatory bowel disease. Regarding the study as a whole: Variability may have been added to patient repertoires by differing immunosuppressive treatments.

On this clonotype: Its antigen is undetermined.

The TCR libraries each used total RNA (approximately 3,300 ng per library). TCRdb re-called the 5' RACE reads and shows each CDR3 protein once, DNA omitted. This listing includes 200,000 to 250,000 distinct CDR3 sequences. The CDR3 extends over 16 amino acids. Per germline, CDR1 MNHEY and CDR2 SMNVEV (reference sequence). Material: blood. The TCR comes from a human donor with ulcerative colitis or Crohn's disease, or a healthy co-twin of an affected twin (not recorded which). V gene TRBV27 combines with J gene TRBJ1-1. CDR3 in amino acids: CASSLTGFPPNTEAFF.